The rows below give T cell receptor beta chains drawn from one sample of a study of low-dose radiotherapy and immunotherapy resistance in tumors. TCRdb processed the reads anew with MiXCR; each CDR3 protein has one entry. The repertoire holds about 97,000 distinct CDR3 sequences, with 20% to 25% as singletons. This specimen was PBMCs, taken after low-dose radiotherapy plus immunotherapy. The receptors here all came from a male donor with prostate cancer. The CDR3 runs from the conserved cysteine through the conserved F or W. The D gene is left open where the match is weak. Clone size is given as once, few or many counts, or a class when the clone is expanded.

>TRBV7-9|TRBD1|TRBJ2-2|many
TGTGCCAGCAGCTTAGGACAGGGGTCCGGGGAGCTGTTTTTT
CASSLGQGSGELFF
>TRBV5-6|.|TRBJ2-7|many
TGTGCCAGCAGCCACCGCTACGAGCAGTACTTC
CASSHRYEQYF
>TRBV2|.|TRBJ2-1|few
TGTGCCAGTACGCAGCAATTGCTAAACAATGAGCAGTTCTTC
CASTQQLLNNEQFF
>TRBV19|.|TRBJ2-5|many
TGTGCCAGTAGTATAGCCCCCCCGCAGGTCCCCCAAGAGACCCAGTACTTC
CASSIAPPQVPQETQYF
>TRBV20-1|.|TRBJ2-5|many
TGCAGTGCTAGAGATGGAAGGAACGGGGAGACCCAGTACTTC
CSARDGRNGETQYF
>TRBV9|.|TRBJ2-5|many
TGTGCCAGCAGCGTAGGGGTAAGACCTCAAGAGACCCAGTACTTC
CASSVGVRPQETQYF
>TRBV13|TRBD2|TRBJ2-1|many
TGTGCCAGCAGCTTAGGCGGGACTAGGGCAAATGAGCAGTTCTTC
CASSLGGTRANEQFF
>TRBV5-1|.|TRBJ2-1|many
TGCGCCAGCAGCTTGGTCCGGAGCTCCTACAATGAGCAGTTCTTC
CASSLVRSSYNEQFF
>TRBV7-2|.|TRBJ2-1|many
TGTGCCAGCAGCACGAACCTAGGAAGCGGGAATGAGCAGTTCTTC
CASSTNLGSGNEQFF
>TRBV20-1|.|TRBJ2-5|many
TGCAGTGCTAGAGATCTAGGCGAGACTACGGAGACCCAGTACTTC
CSARDLGETTETQYF
>TRBV7-2|.|TRBJ2-5|many
TGTGCCAGCACCCCCCCGGGGGCGCAAGAGACCCAGTACTTC
CASTPPGAQETQYF
>TRBV19|TRBD1|TRBJ2-7|many
TGTGCCAGTAGAAGGGACAGCTGGGATTCCTACGAGCAGTACTTC
CASRRDSWDSYEQYF
>TRBV3-1|.|TRBJ2-1|many
TGTGCCAGCAGCCCGACTAGGGATTCCTACAATGAGCAGTTCTTC
CASSPTRDSYNEQFF
>TRBV19|.|TRBJ2-5|many
TGTGCCAGTAGGAAAGAGGAGACCCAGTACTTC
CASRKEETQYF
>TRBV12-3/TRBV12-4|.|TRBJ2-1|many
TGTGCCAGCAGCTGGGACCAAAGCTCCTACAATGAGCAGTTCTTC
CASSWDQSSYNEQFF
>TRBV19|.|TRBJ2-6|many
TGTGCCAGTAGTATGTACCGCTCTGGGGCCAACGTCCTGACTTTC
CASSMYRSGANVLTF